This passage covers 16 T cell receptor beta chains from one sample sequenced in a study of T cells after yellow fever vaccination. MiXCR, applied by TCRdb to the 5' RACE reads, yields one record per CDR3 protein. The sample holds around 250,000 distinct CDR3 sequences, roughly 4.8% seen once. Here the sequenced sample was CD4+ T cells sorted from PBMCs, taken on the day of the yellow fever booster vaccination. The receptors stem from a young man who received the YFV17D yellow fever vaccine.

This clonotype was observed a few times. This rearrangement joins TRBV20-1 to TRBJ2-1; possibly TRBD1 or TRBD2 for D (5 bases each). Trimming removed 1 base at V and 13 bases at J, with 14 bases between. Germline V gene lookup returns CDR1 DFQATT and CDR2 SNEGSKA (reference sequence). The CDR3 extends over 12 amino acids. The CDR3, as DNA: TGCAGTGCTAGAGCGGGGCTTATGGACCAGTTCTTC. This encodes CSARAGLMDQFF.

This clonotype has a handful of counts. The CDR3 DNA follows: TGTGCCAGCAGTCAGACAGTAGCTCAGCCCCAGCATTTT. This codes for CASSQTVAQPQHF. The genes are TRBV6-5 and TRBJ1-5; possibly TRBD1 for D (5 bases). This CDR3 has 13 residues. CDR1 is MNHEY and CDR2 is SVGAGI in the germline V gene. V gave up 5 bases and J gave up 6 bases, with 11 bases separating them.

This clonotype appeared a few times. The chain combines TRBV6-6 with TRBJ2-7; D not resolved. V lost 3 bases and J 0 bases, leaving 3 bases between the germline ends. The CDR3 length is 12 residues. Germline V gene lookup returns CDR1 MNHNY and CDR2 SVGAGI (reference sequence). The DNA for the CDR3 is TGTGCCAGCAGTTATATCTCCTACGAGCAGTACGTC. This codes for CASSYISYEQYV.

The V call is TRBV18, the J call TRBJ2-7; D not resolved. CDR3 length equals 16 residues. CDR1 and CDR2 (germline): KGHSH, LQKENI. The V and J ends lost 2 bases and 0 bases respectively, with 14 bases between them. The CDR3 reads CASSPKSGGSSYEQYV. As DNA, the CDR3 is TGTGCCAGCTCACCAAAGTCGGGCGGAAGCTCCTACGAGCAGTACGTC.

This clonotype was seen ten or more times. The rearrangement joins TRBV7-2 to TRBJ2-5; D might be TRBD1 or TRBD2, each matching 5 bases. This CDR3 comprises 14 residues. Trimming left V 5 bases short and J 7 bases short, with 17 bases between. Germline CDR1 SGHTA, CDR2 FQGNSA. The CDR3 region has the DNA TGTGCCAGCAGCCACCGGGGACCCAAGGTGACCCAGTACTTC. Translated: CASSHRGPKVTQYF.

This chain joins TRBV7-9 and TRBJ2-7; tentative D call: TRBD1 (6 bases). The germline gives CDR1 SEHNR, CDR2 FQNEAQ (reference sequence). This CDR3 region has 14 residues. Trimming removed 1 base from V and 3 bases from J, with 10 bases in between. The DNA of the CDR3 is TGTGCCAGCAGCTTAGTTCCGGACAGCTACGAGCAGTACGTC. Protein sequence: CASSLVPDSYEQYV.

The chain joins TRBV28 to TRBJ1-5; TRBD1 might be the D (5 bases). Between the trimmed V and J ends, which lost 4 bases and 9 bases, there was a span of 16 bases. Germline assignment: CDR1 MDHEN and CDR2 SYDVKM. The CDR3 consists of 14 residues. CDR3 amino acids: CASSWGRWVAPQHF. The CDR3 coding sequence is TGTGCCAGCAGTTGGGGACGCTGGGTGGCGCCCCAGCATTTT.

This clonotype occurred a few times. The CDR3 sequence: CASTKDSPLHQPQHF. In nucleotides, the CDR3 is TGTGCCAGCACTAAGGACAGTCCCCTCCATCAGCCCCAGCATTTT. J is TRBJ1-5 and V is TRBV2; maybe TRBD1 (6 bases). In germline, CDR1 is SNHLY, CDR2 FYNNEI. Trimming cost V 7 bases and J 5 bases, with 18 bases left between them. There are 15 residues in the CDR3.

This clonotype has at least ten counts. The chain recombines TRBV4-3 with TRBJ1-4, with D perhaps TRBD1 (6 bases). The germline V and J ends were trimmed by 3 bases and 0 bases, with 8 bases remaining between them. The CDR3 loop spans 15 amino acids. Germline CDR1 and CDR2: LGHNA and YSLEER. CDR3 region: CASSQGAATNEKLFF. As DNA, the CDR3 is TGCGCCAGCAGCCAGGGGGCTGCAACTAATGAAAAACTGTTTTTT.

This sequence joins TRBV18 and TRBJ2-1, with 15 bases fitting TRBD2. CDR1 KGHSH and CDR2 LQKENI come from the germline V gene. There are 13 residues in the CDR3. V was clipped by 3 bases and J by 14 bases; unmatched bases: 2. The CDR3 protein is CASSPGLAGGEFF. The CDR3 nucleotides read TGTGCCAGCTCACCTGGACTAGCGGGGGGGGAGTTCTTC.

This clonotype was seen ten or more times. This chain joins TRBV20-1 and TRBJ1-6; possibly TRBD1 for D (6 bases). Germline V gives CDR1 DFQATT, CDR2 SNEGSKA (reference sequence). V lost 3 bases and J lost 0, with 21 bases in between. The CDR3 length is 19 residues. The CDR3 reads CSARVGGLKGHSYNSPLHF. CDR3 DNA: TGCAGTGCTAGGGTTGGGGGCTTGAAGGGCCACTCCTATAATTCACCCCTCCACTTT.

In its sample, this clonotype was seen many times. The CDR3 bases are TGTGCCAGCAGGCGGGAAGCCTACGAGCAGTACGTC. This encodes CASRREAYEQYV. V and J are TRBV2 and TRBJ2-7, with D possibly being TRBD2 (6 bases). CDR3 length: 12 amino acids. Germline CDR1 and CDR2: SNHLY and FYNNEI. Trimming removed 6 bases from V and 2 bases from J, with 8 bases in between.

This clonotype was counted many times. CDR3 coding DNA: TGTGCCAGCAGCTTAGAGGGTGCCGGGACGCAGTATTTT. It codes for CASSLEGAGTQYF. J is TRBJ2-3 and V is TRBV7-9, with D unclear. CDR3 length: 13 residues. The V gene lost 1 base and the J gene lost 9 bases, with 11 bases spanning the gap. Germline V CDR1 and CDR2: SEHNR, FQNEAQ (reference sequence).

With respect to this clonotype: Just one base apart from a much larger clone, this may be a read error. The genes are TRBV24-1 and TRBJ2-3; 8 positions agree with TRBD1. Germline V gives CDR1 KGHDR, CDR2 SFDVKD. The CDR3 covers 15 residues. For the CDR3, the DNA is TGTGCCACCAGTGATTCGCAGGGGGCCACAGATTCGCAGTATTTT. Its protein product is CATSDSQGATDSQYF.

The table lists this clonotype with many counts. This chain joins TRBV7-2 and TRBJ2-7; D call uncertain. CDR3 size: 14 residues. Per germline, CDR1 SGHTA and CDR2 FQGNSA. V dropped 4 bases and J dropped 1 base, with 11 bases sitting between them. DNA of the CDR3: TGTGCCAGCAGCTCCCCAATCAGGTCCTACGAGCAGTACTTC. The encoded protein is CASSSPIRSYEQYF.

This clonotype was detected ten times or more. The gene calls are TRBV4-1 and TRBJ1-4, with 12 positions matching TRBD1. With 4 bases clipped from V and 8 bases from J, the junction kept 8 bases outside the gene matches. This CDR3 comprises 16 residues. Germline V gene data show CDR1 as MGHRA and CDR2 as YSYEKL. Here the CDR3 reads CASSRRGTGGDEKLFF. In DNA form, the CDR3 reads TGCGCCAGCAGCCGGCGGGGGACAGGGGGCGACGAAAAACTGTTTTTT.